This entry lists 15 T cell receptor beta chains sequenced from one sample in a study of T cells in Graves' hyperthyroidism and ophthalmopathy. RNA transcripts were the template for amplifying TCR beta CDR3 regions. The study used the HTBI primer set for a first-round RT-PCR of the TCR CDR3. TCRdb redid the calling of the multiplex PCR reads with MiXCR, one entry per CDR3 protein. Of 500,000 to 600,000 distinct CDR3 sequences in the sample, around 45% were seen once. The sequenced sample consisted of peripheral blood or thyroid tissue (not recorded which). Receptors were obtained from an adult woman with Graves' disease, either hyperthyroidism or ophthalmopathy (not recorded which).

This chain uses TRBV4-1 with TRBJ2-7; D possibly uses TRBD1 or TRBD2 (5 bases each). Trimming cost V 0 bases and J 12 bases, with 18 bases left between them. There are 14 residues in the CDR3. Germline CDR1 reads MGHRA; CDR2 reads YSYEKL. The CDR3 coding sequence is TGCGCCAGCAGCCAAGATTTCGGGGCCTATCTCGCGTACTTC. Amino acid sequence: CASSQDFGAYLAYF.

The table lists this clonotype with many counts. The genes are TRBV7-3 and TRBJ2-2; 9 bases are shared with TRBD1. The CDR3 loop spans 18 amino acids. Germline V gene data show CDR1 as SGHTA and CDR2 as FQGTGA. The junction had 10 bases not matched to a gene; V was cut back by 0 bases and J by 5 bases. The CDR3 DNA sequence: TGTGCCAGCAGCTTAACGCGGTACAGGGGGCTGTATACCGGGGAGCTGTTTTTT. Translation gives CASSLTRYRGLYTGELFF.

This clonotype was picked up many times. The V and J genes are TRBV20-1 and TRBJ1-5; D gene ambiguous. CDR1 and CDR2 from the germline V gene are DFQATT and SNEGSKA (reference sequence). The CDR3 length is 14 residues. Between the trimmed V and J ends, which lost 0 bases and 1 base, there was a span of 7 bases. For the CDR3, the DNA is TGCAGTGCTAGAGATTGGAGAAGCAATCAGCCCCAGCATTTT. Translation: CSARDWRSNQPQHF.

In this sample, this clonotype turned up many times. The chain is built from TRBV4-1 and TRBJ1-1, with D perhaps TRBD1 (5 bases). The CDR3 sequence is 14 residues long. Looked up from germline, CDR1 is MGHRA and CDR2 is YSYEKL. V was shortened by 4 bases and J by 5 bases, with 14 bases between the two germline ends. The CDR3 loop reads CASSPGTAVTEAFF. The CDR3 coding sequence is TGCGCCAGCAGCCCGGGGACGGCCGTGACTGAAGCTTTCTTT.

In regard to this clonotype: A read error may produce the germline difference seen at one junction end. The chain uses TRBV14 and TRBJ1-6; D perhaps matches TRBD1 (5 bases). The CDR3 consists of 13 residues. Germline CDR1 SGHDN, CDR2 FVKESK. The CDR3 DNA is TGTGCCAGCAGCCCATTGGGACCCAGACCCCTCAACTTT. This translates into CASSPLGPRPLNF.

The DNA for the CDR3 is TGCAGCGTTGGCGGACTAGCGGGATACAATGAGCAGTTCTTC. It specifies CSVGGLAGYNEQFF. V and J are TRBV29-1 and TRBJ2-1; TRBD2 matches 12 bases. CDR3 length: 14 residues. J was trimmed by 4 bases and V by 4 bases; bases with no gene match: 2. The germline V gene encodes CDR1 SQVTM and CDR2 ANQGSEA.

This clonotype was observed at least ten times. The chain joins TRBV19 to TRBJ1-4; no firm D call. The CDR3 totals 13 residues. Germline V gene sequence: CDR1 LNHDA, CDR2 SQIVND (reference sequence). Between the trimmed V and J ends, which lost 8 bases and 6 bases, there was a span of 13 bases. CDR3 in amino acids: CASADRPDEKLFF. CDR3 DNA sequence: TGTGCCAGTGCGGACCGCCCCGATGAAAAACTGTTTTTT.

This clonotype has ten or more counts. The chain carries TRBV5-1 and TRBJ2-2; 7 bases match TRBD2. Germline V gives CDR1 SGHRS, CDR2 YFSETQ. The V segment lost 6 bases and the J segment 8 bases; nucleotides outside the gene matches: 13. The CDR3 covers 15 residues. This CDR3 is CASKWDGGRSGELFF. The DNA for the CDR3 is TGCGCCAGCAAATGGGACGGCGGGAGAAGTGGGGAGCTGTTTTTT.

This clonotype was counted at least ten times. This sequence joins TRBV6-5 and TRBJ1-2; D perhaps matches TRBD1 (5 bases). Trimming pared 4 bases from V and 4 bases from J, leaving 16 bases between. The germline V gene has CDR1 MNHEY and CDR2 SVGAGI. The CDR3 loop spans 15 amino acids. CDR3 protein: CASSSIGTNLYGYTF. The CDR3 coding sequence is TGTGCCAGCAGTTCGATCGGGACCAACCTCTATGGCTACACCTTC.

This clonotype has a count of ten or more. CDR3 in amino acids: CASSSGLGDRPQHF. The CDR3 bases are TGTGCCAGCAGTTCAGGACTGGGGGATAGGCCCCAGCATTTT. The J gene is TRBJ1-5, the V gene TRBV12-3 or TRBV12-4; D is perhaps TRBD1 (5 bases). CDR3 length: 14 amino acids. V was clipped by 4 bases and J by 9 bases, with 16 bases between them.

On this clonotype: This sequence may be a read error, since a much larger clone differs from it by one base. The genes are TRBV5-1 and TRBJ2-5; maybe TRBD2 (5 bases). The DNA end favors TRBJ2-1, so the J call may be wrong. Germline values: CDR1 SGHRS, CDR2 YFSETQ. The CDR3 loop spans 14 amino acids. The CDR3 region has the DNA TGCGCCAGCAGCTTGGCGCTAGAGCGGAAGACCCAGTTCTTC. Its protein product is CASSLALERKTQFF.

The chain recombines TRBV7-9 with TRBJ2-2; D is perhaps TRBD1 (5 bases). Trimming took 3 bases from V and 7 from J, leaving 12 bases between them. This CDR3 has 14 amino acids. The germline V gene encodes CDR1 SEHNR and CDR2 FQNEAQ (reference sequence). The CDR3 nucleotides read TGTGCCAGCAGCTTTATGGGGCCGGGCGGGGAGCTGTTTTTT. This codes for CASSFMGPGGELFF.

V gene TRBV29-1 combines with J gene TRBJ1-1, with D possibly being TRBD1 (5 bases). This CDR3 has 10 amino acids. Germline V gene sequence: CDR1 SQVTM, CDR2 ANQGSEA. Trimming removed 5 bases from V and 8 bases from J, with 9 bases in between. The CDR3 region has the DNA TGCAGCGTTCTGACAGTCGAAGCTTTCTTT. Translated: CSVLTVEAFF.

The rearrangement joins TRBV7-9 to TRBJ2-7; D uncertain. Germline-derived CDR1 and CDR2 are SEHNR and FQNEAQ (reference sequence). There are 15 residues in the CDR3. The V end was cut by 7 bases, the J end by 2 bases, with 18 bases between. DNA of the CDR3: TGTGCCAGCATTCAATCCCCGCTACGTACCTACGAGCAGTACTTC. It specifies CASIQSPLRTYEQYF. The full variable domain, its missing parts supplied by reference TRBV7-9 and TRBJ2-7, is DTGVSQNPRHKITKRGQNVTFRCDPISEHNRLYWYRQTLGQGPEFLTYFQNEAQLEKSRLLSDRFSAERPKGSFSTLEIQRTEQGDSAMYLCASIQSPLRTYEQYFGPGTRLTVT.

A note on this clonotype: The conserved final phenylalanine or tryptophan is absent from the CDR3, which likely points to a read error. Because the CDR3's place on the DNA is in doubt, the DNA is left out and the CDR3 is given as listed by TCRdb. The CDR3 loop reads CASRRGEDHRGAVV. V is TRBV5-1 and J is TRBJ2-2. In germline, CDR1 is SGHRS, CDR2 YFSETQ. The CDR3 length equals 14 residues, ends included.